What follows are 4 T cell receptor beta chains derived from one specimen sequenced in a study of blood T cell repertoires in COVID-19. The protocol was immunoSEQ multiplex PCR, while the TCRdb copy is restricted to in-frame clones and leaves out a portion. The sample yields about 180,000 clones, around 82% seen once. The sequencing sample was made of peripheral blood. The receptor set was obtained from a woman of 80 years or more with acute or convalescent COVID-19.

This CDR3 reads CASSFQIMNTEAFF. The CDR3, as DNA: TGTGCCAGCAGTTTCCAGATTATGAACACTGAAGCTTTCTTT. This chain links TRBV6-6 with TRBJ1-1; D is undetermined. Germline V gene lookup returns CDR1 MNHNY and CDR2 SVGAGI (reference sequence). The CDR3 contains 14 residues. V lost 4 bases, J lost 0 bases, and 9 bases lay in between.

This chain links TRBV5-1 with TRBJ2-3, with 14 bases matching TRBD2. Germline V gives CDR1 SGHRS, CDR2 YFSETQ. The CDR3 spans 21 residues. The ends lost 4 bases at V and 2 bases at J; junction bases unmatched: 18. The CDR3 spells CASSPTPGLAGVNATTDTQYF. Here the CDR3 DNA reads TGCGCCAGCAGCCCAACTCCGGGACTAGCGGGAGTGAACGCCACCACAGATACGCAGTATTTT.

The V call is TRBV3-1 (or the pseudogene TRBV3-2), the J call TRBJ2-1; 12 nucleotides match TRBD2. The ends lost 4 bases at V and 8 bases at J; junction bases unmatched: 6. CDR3 size: 15 residues. CDR1 is LGHDT and CDR2 is YNNKEL in the germline V gene (reference sequence). Here the CDR3 DNA reads TGTGCCAGCAGCCGCGGACTAGCGGGGACGGATGAGCAGTTCTTC. As protein: CASSRGLAGTDEQFF.

The CDR3 coding sequence is TGTGCCAGCAGTCGACGCTCCCCGGGGTATGGCTACACCTTC. Amino acid sequence: CASSRRSPGYGYTF. The chain uses TRBV2 and TRBJ1-2; no clear D. From germline, CDR1 is SNHLY and CDR2 FYNNEI. CDR3 length: 14 amino acids. V was pared by 5 bases and J by 5 bases, with 15 bases between.